These 8 T cell receptor beta chains share one sample of origin, sequenced in a study of OX40 agonist ivuxolimab in advanced cancers. Only in-frame clones appear in the TCRdb table, and some are missing; sequencing was by immunoSEQ multiplex PCR. The sample lists 70,000 to 85,000 clones; over 85% were seen once. The sample consisted of CD4+ or CD8+ T cells sorted from blood, taken in a trial of the OX40 agonist ivuxolimab. These receptors were collected from an adult with an advanced solid tumor such as melanoma, head and neck, liver or kidney cancer.

The chain carries TRBV7-2 and TRBJ2-5, with D perhaps TRBD2 (6 bases). V lost 2 bases, J lost 1 base, and 14 bases lay in between. CDR1 and CDR2 from the germline V gene are SGHTA and FQGNSA. The CDR3 loop spans 16 amino acids. The CDR3 coding sequence is TGTGCCAGCAGCTTATATTCGGCGGGGACCCAAGAGACCCAGTACTTC. Its translation: CASSLYSAGTQETQYF. Based on the CDR3 plus reference TRBV7-2 and TRBJ2-5, the full variable domain is GAGVSQSPSNKVTEKGKDVELRCDPISGHTALYWYRQSLGQGLEFLIYFQGNSAPDKSGLPSDRFSAERTGGSVSTLTIQRTQQEDSAVYLCASSLYSAGTQETQYFGPGTRLLVL.

The rearrangement uses TRBV19 and TRBJ2-7; D is perhaps TRBD1 (6 bases). V shed 7 bases and J shed 3 bases, with 13 bases lying between them. Germline V gives CDR1 LNHDA, CDR2 SQIVND (reference sequence). The CDR3 contains 13 residues. CDR3 residues: CASNTGRDYEQYF. The DNA of the CDR3 is TGTGCCAGTAACACAGGGAGAGACTACGAGCAGTACTTC.

The rearrangement joins TRBV18 to TRBJ2-1; D is tentatively TRBD1 or TRBD2 (5 bases each). Germline CDR1 and CDR2: KGHSH and LQKENI. The CDR3 extends over 13 amino acids. V gave up 6 bases and J gave up 5 bases, with 11 bases separating them. The CDR3 nucleotides read TGTGCCAGCTCTTGGGACCTGGACAATGAGCAGTTCTTC. It is translated as CASSWDLDNEQFF.

This clone appeared a single time. The V and J genes are TRBV28 and TRBJ1-4, with TRBD1 as a possible D gene (6 bases). Germline V CDR1 and CDR2: MDHEN, SYDVKM. V was pared by 6 bases and J by 8 bases, with 16 bases between. The CDR3 totals 14 residues. The CDR3 nucleotides are TGTGCCAGCAGATCACAGGGAGCCGCAGAAAAACTGTTTTTT. Protein sequence: CASRSQGAAEKLFF.

The DNA for the CDR3 is TGTGCCAGCAGCCCAAGGCCAGGACCGAACACTGAAGCTTTCTTT. Translated, it gives CASSPRPGPNTEAFF. This chain joins TRBV7-6 and TRBJ1-1; D is ambiguous. Trimming left V 5 bases short and J 1 base short, with 14 bases between. This CDR3 region has 15 residues. Germline V gene sequence: CDR1 SGHVS, CDR2 FNYEAQ.

This chain connects TRBV5-4 to TRBJ2-5; the match to TRBD1 covers 8 bases. After removal of 0 bases from V and 0 bases from J, the junction contained 1 base not matched to a gene. Germline CDR1 SGHNT, CDR2 YYREEE (reference sequence). CDR3 size: 15 residues. This CDR3 is CASSLDRGYQETQYF. CDR3 nucleotide sequence: TGTGCCAGCAGCTTGGACAGGGGGTACCAAGAGACCCAGTACTTC.

The chain has TRBV9 and TRBJ2-2, with TRBD1 matching over 7 bases. J lost 1 base, V lost 3 bases, and 3 bases had no gene match. The CDR3 is 15 residues long. CDR1 and CDR2 (germline): SGDLS, YYNGEE. CDR3 in amino acids: CASSAGTVNTGELFF. The CDR3 DNA is TGTGCCAGCAGCGCTGGGACAGTGAACACCGGGGAGCTGTTTTTT.

The J gene is TRBJ1-2, the V gene TRBV28, with a tentative D call TRBD1 (5 bases). Trimming removed 3 bases at V and 4 bases at J, with 15 bases between. Per germline, CDR1 MDHEN and CDR2 SYDVKM. The CDR3 runs 15 residues. The CDR3 sequence: CASSFRARGGYGYTF. For the CDR3, the DNA is TGTGCCAGCAGTTTCAGGGCACGGGGTGGCTATGGCTACACCTTC.